This TCR beta chain was profiled in a study of shared clonotypes between healthy human individuals. Background on the study: Per donor, CD8 memory used one plate, CD8 naive used two, CD4 memory used three and CD4 naive used three.

Generated by immunoSEQ multiplex PCR, the TCRdb table keeps only in-frame clones and is missing some. The table records 2 million to 2.5 million clones, approximately 94% of them present only once. After removal of 1 base from V and 5 bases from J, the junction contained 8 bases not matched to a gene. CDR1 is GTSNPN, CDR2 SVGIG, per germline (reference sequence). The length of the CDR3 is 15 residues. General study findings and limits: Lower generation probabilities were found for non-shared clonotypes than for those shared by all four donors.

A note on this clone: The antigen remains unidentified.

The chain joins TRBV30 to TRBJ1-1, with 9 bases that match TRBD1. This TCR was recovered from a young man in good health. The source material was naive CD4+ T cells sorted from blood. Subset given: CD45RA+ positively selected. The CDR3 here is CAWSGHTGGKTEAFF. The DNA for the CDR3 is TGTGCCTGGAGTGGCCATACAGGGGGCAAGACTGAAGCTTTCTTT.